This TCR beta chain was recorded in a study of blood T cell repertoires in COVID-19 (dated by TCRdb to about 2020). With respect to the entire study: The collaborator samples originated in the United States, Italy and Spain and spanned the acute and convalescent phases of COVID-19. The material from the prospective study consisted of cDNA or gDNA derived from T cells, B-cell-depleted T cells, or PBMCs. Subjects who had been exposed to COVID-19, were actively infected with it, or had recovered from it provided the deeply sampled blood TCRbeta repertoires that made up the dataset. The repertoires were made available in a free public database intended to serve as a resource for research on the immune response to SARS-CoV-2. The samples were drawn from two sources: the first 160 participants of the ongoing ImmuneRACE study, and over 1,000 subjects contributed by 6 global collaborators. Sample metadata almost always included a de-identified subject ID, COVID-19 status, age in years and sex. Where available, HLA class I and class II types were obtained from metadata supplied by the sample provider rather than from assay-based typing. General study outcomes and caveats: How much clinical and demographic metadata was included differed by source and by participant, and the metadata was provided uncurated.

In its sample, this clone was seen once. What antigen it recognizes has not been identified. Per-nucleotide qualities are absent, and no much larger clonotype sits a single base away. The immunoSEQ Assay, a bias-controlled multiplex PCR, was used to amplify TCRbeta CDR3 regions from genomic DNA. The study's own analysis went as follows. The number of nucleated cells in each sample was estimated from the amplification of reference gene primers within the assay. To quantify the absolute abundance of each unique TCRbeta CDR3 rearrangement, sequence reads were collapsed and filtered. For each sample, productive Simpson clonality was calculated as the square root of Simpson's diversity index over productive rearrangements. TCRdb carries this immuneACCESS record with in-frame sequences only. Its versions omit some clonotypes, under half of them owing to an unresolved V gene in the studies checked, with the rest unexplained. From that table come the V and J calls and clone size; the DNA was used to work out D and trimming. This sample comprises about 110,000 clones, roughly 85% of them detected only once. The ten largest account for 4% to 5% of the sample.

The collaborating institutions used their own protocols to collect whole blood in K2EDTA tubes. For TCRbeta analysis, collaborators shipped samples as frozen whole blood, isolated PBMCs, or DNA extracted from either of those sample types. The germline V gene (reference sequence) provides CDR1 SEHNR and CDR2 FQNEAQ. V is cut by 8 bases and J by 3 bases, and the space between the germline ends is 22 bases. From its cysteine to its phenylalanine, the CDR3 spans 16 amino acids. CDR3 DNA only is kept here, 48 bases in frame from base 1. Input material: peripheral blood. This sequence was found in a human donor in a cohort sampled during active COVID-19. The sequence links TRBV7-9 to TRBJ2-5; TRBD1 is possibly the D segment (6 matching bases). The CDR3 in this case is CASGEGVQGGEETQYF. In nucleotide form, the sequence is TGTGCCAGCGGTGAAGGGGTACAGGGTGGGGAAGAGACCCAGTACTTC.